Listed here is a single T cell receptor (beta chain). J lost 0 bases, V lost 2 bases, and 9 bases had no gene match. This CDR3 has 17 residues. Looked up from germline, CDR1 is SGHAT and CDR2 is FQNNGV. Authors' data handling: Counts of nucleated cells, estimated from reference gene primer amplification, were obtained. TCRdb's copy holds only in-frame clones and misses some; the assay was immunoSEQ multiplex PCR. The D gene and trimming were derived from the DNA, and the V and J assignments and clone size from that table. The table lists about 180,000 clones, roughly 86% of them singletons. The data stem from a study of blood T cell repertoires in COVID-19. About the research overall: The study drew acute and convalescent COVID-19 samples from the United States, Italy and Spain. PBMCs, B-cell-depleted T cells, or T cells provided the cDNA or gDNA that made up the material.

This sequence joins TRBV11-2 and TRBJ2-7; 8 bases agree with TRBD2. Sequenced input: peripheral blood. This sequence was found in a woman in her twenties or thirties with active or convalescent COVID-19. In DNA, the CDR3 is TGTGCCAGCAGCTTATGGCTAGCGGGTACAAGCTCCTACGAGCAGTACTTC. Residues: CASSLWLAGTSSYEQYF.